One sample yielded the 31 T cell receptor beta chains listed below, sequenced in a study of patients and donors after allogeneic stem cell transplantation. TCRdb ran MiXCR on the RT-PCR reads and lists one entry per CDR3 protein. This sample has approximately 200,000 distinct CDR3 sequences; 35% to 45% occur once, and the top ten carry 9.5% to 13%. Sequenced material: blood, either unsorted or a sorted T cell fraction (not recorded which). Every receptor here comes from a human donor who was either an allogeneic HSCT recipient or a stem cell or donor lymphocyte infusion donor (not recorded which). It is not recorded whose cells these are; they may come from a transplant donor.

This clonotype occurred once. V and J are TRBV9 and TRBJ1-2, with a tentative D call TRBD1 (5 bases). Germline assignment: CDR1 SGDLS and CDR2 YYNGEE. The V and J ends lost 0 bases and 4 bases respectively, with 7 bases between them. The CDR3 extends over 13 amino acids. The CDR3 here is CASSVATAYGYTF. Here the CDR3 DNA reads TGTGCCAGCAGCGTAGCGACAGCCTATGGCTACACCTTC.

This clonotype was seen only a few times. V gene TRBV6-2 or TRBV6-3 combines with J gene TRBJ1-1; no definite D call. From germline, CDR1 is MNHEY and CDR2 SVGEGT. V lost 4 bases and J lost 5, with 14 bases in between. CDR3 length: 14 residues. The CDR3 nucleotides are TGTGCCAGCAGTTTAGGCCGTCCGGGGACTGAAGCTTTCTTT. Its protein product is CASSLGRPGTEAFF.

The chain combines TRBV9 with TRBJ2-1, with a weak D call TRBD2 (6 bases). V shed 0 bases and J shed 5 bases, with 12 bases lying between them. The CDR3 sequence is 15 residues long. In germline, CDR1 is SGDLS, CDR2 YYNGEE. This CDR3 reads CASSVVAGLNNEQFF. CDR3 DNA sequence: TGTGCCAGCAGCGTAGTGGCGGGGCTGAACAATGAGCAGTTCTTC.

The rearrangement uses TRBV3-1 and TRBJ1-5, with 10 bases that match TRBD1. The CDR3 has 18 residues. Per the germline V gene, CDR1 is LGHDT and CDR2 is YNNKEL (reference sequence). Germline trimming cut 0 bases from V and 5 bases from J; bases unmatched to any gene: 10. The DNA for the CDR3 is TGTGCCAGCAGCCAAGACCAGGCCGGGACAGGGGACGATCAGCCCCAGCATTTT. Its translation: CASSQDQAGTGDDQPQHF.

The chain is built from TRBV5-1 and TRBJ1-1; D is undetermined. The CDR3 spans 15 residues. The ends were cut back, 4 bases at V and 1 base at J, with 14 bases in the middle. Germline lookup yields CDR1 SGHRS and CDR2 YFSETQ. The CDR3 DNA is TGCGCCAGCAGCCCGGGGAGCGGGGAGAACACTGAAGCTTTCTTT. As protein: CASSPGSGENTEAFF. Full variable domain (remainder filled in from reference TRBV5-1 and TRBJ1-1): KAGVTQTPRYLIKTRGQQVTLSCSPISGHRSVSWYQQTPGQGLQFLFEYFSETQRNKGNFPGRFSGRQFSNSRSEMNVSTLELGDSALYLCASSPGSGENTEAFFGQGTRLTVV.

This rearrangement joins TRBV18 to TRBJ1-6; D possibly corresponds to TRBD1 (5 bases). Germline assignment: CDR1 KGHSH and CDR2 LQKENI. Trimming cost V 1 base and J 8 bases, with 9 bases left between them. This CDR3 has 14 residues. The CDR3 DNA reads TGTGCCAGCTCACCACAGGGGAGGGATTCACCCCTCCACTTT. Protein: CASSPQGRDSPLHF.

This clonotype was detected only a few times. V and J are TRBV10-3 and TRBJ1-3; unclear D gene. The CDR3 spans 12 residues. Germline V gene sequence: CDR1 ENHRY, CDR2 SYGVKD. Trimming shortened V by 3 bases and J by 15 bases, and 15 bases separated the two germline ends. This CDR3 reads CAISDGPQARYF. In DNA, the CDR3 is TGTGCCATCAGTGACGGTCCGCAGGCCCGATATTTT.

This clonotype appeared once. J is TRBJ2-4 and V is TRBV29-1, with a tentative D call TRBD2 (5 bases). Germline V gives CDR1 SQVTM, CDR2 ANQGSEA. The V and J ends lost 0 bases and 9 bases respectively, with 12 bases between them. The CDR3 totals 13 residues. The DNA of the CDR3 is TGCAGCGTTGAAGAAAAAGCCCGGGGCATTCAGTACTTC. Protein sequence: CSVEEKARGIQYF.

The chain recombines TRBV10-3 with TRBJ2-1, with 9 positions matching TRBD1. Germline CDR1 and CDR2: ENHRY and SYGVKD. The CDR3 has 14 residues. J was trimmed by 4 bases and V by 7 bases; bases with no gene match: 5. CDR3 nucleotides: TGTGCCATCACAGGGACAGGGCCGTACAATGAGCAGTTCTTC. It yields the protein CAITGTGPYNEQFF.

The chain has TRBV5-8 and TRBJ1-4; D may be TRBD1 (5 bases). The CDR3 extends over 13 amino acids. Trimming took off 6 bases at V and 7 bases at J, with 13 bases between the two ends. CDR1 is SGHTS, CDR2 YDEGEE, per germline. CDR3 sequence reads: CASKRQPIEKLFF. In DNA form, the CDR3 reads TGTGCCAGCAAACGACAGCCTATTGAAAAACTGTTTTTT. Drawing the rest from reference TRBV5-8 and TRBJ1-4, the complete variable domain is EAGVTQSPTHLIKTRGQQATLRCSPISGHTSVYWYQQALGLGLQFLLWYDEGEERNRGNFPPRFSGRQFPNYSSELNVNALELEDSALYLCASKRQPIEKLFFGSGTQLSVL.

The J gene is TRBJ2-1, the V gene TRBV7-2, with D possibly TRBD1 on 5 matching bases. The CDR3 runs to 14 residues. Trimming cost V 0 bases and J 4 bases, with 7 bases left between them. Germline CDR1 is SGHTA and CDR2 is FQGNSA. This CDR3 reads CASSLAGPYNEQFF. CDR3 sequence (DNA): TGTGCCAGCAGCTTAGCGGGGCCTTACAATGAGCAGTTCTTC.

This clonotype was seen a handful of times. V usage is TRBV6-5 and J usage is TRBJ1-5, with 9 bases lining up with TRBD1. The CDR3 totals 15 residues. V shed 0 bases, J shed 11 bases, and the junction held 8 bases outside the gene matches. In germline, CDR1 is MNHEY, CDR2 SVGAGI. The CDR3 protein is CASSYSRQGDYAQHF. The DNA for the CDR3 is TGTGCCAGCAGTTACTCTCGACAGGGGGATTACGCCCAGCATTTT.

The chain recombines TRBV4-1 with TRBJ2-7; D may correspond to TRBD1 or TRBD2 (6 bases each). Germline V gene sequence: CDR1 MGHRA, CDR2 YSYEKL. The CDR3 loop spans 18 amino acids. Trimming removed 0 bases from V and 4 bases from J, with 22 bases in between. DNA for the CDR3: TGCGCCAGCAGCCAAGATTTTGGGGGGCGCCCCGGCAGTTACGAGCAGTACTTC. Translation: CASSQDFGGRPGSYEQYF.

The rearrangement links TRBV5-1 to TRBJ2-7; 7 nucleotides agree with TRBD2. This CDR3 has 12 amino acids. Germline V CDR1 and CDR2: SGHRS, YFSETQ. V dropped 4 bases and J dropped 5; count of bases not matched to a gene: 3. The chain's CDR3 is CASSRGGDEQYF. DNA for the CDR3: TGCGCCAGCAGCAGGGGAGGGGACGAGCAGTACTTC.

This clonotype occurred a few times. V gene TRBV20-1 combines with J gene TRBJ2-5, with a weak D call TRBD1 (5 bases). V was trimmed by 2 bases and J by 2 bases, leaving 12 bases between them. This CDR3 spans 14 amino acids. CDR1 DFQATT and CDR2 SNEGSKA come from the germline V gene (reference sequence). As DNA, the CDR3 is TGCAGTGCTAGAAAGGGGTCAGGGCAAGAGACCCAGTACTTC. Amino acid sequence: CSARKGSGQETQYF.

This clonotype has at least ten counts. The CDR3 nucleotides read TGTGCCAGCAGCGACAGGGATCAGCCCCAGCATTTT. This gives the protein CASSDRDQPQHF. The chain links TRBV3-1 to TRBJ1-5; TRBD1 matches 7 bases. The CDR3 is 12 amino acids. Germline values: CDR1 LGHDT, CDR2 YNNKEL (reference sequence). V was clipped by 5 bases and J by 5 bases; unmatched bases: 0.

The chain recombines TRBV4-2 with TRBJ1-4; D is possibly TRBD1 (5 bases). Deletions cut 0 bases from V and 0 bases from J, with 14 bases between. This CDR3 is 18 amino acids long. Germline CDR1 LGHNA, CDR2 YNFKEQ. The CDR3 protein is CASSQDLGAPATNEKLFF. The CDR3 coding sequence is TGTGCCAGCAGCCAAGACCTCGGGGCGCCTGCAACTAATGAAAAACTGTTTTTT.

The CDR3 DNA reads TGTGCCAGCAGCCAAGATCTCGGGGCCACCTACGAGCAGTACTTC. It translates to CASSQDLGATYEQYF. V is TRBV4-2 and J is TRBJ2-7, with D tentatively TRBD1 or TRBD2 (5 bases each). Trimming stripped 0 bases from V and 2 bases from J, with 11 bases between. The germline gives CDR1 LGHNA, CDR2 YNFKEQ. The CDR3 runs to 15 residues.

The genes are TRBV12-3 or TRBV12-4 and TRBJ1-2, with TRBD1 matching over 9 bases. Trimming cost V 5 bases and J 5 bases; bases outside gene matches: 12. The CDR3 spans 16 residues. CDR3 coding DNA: TGTGCCAGCAGTCCCGGACAGGGGTTAAGGCGGTATGGCTACACCTTC. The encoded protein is CASSPGQGLRRYGYTF.

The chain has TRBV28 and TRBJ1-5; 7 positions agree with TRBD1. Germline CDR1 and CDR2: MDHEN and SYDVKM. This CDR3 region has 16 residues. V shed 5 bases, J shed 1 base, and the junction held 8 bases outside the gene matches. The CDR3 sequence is CASSPPRGISNQPQHF. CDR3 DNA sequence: TGTGCCAGCAGTCCGCCCAGGGGGATAAGCAATCAGCCCCAGCATTTT.

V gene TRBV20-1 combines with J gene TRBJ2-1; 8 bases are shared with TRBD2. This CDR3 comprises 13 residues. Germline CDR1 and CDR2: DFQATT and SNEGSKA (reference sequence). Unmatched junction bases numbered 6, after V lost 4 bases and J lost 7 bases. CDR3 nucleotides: TGCAGTGCTACCGGGGGGGCCGGGAATGAGCAGTTCTTC. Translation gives CSATGGAGNEQFF.

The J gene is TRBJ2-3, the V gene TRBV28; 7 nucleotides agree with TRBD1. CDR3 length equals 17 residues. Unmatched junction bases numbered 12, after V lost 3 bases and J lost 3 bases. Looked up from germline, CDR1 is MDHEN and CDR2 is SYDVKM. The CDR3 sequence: CASSLVKRGRRTDTQYF. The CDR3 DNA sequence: TGTGCCAGCAGTTTGGTTAAGAGGGGGCGGAGGACAGATACGCAGTATTTT.

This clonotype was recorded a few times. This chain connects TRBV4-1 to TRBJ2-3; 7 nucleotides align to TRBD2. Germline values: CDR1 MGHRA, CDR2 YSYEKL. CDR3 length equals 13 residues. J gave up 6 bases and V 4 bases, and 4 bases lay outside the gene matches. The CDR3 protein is CASSLEAGDTQYF. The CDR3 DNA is TGCGCCAGCAGCCTGGAAGCGGGGGATACGCAGTATTTT.

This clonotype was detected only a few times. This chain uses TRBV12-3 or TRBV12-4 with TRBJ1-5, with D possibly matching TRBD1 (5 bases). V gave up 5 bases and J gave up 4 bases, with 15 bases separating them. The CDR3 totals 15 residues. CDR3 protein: CASSGGLPRNQPQHF. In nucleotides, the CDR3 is TGTGCCAGCAGTGGGGGACTGCCCCGTAATCAGCCCCAGCATTTT.

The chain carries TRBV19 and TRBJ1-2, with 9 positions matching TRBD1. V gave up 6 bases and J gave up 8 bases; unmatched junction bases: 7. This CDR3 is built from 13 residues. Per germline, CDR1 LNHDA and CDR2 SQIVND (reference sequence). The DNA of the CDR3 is TGTGCCAGTAGCAAATGGGACAGGGACGGCTACACCTTC. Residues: CASSKWDRDGYTF.

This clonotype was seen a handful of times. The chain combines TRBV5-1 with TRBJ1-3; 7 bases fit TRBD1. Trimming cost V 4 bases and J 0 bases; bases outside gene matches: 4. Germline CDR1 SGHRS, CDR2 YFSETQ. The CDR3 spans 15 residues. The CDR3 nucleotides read TGCGCCAGCAGCGACACAGGGGTCTCTGGAAACACCATATATTTT. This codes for CASSDTGVSGNTIYF.

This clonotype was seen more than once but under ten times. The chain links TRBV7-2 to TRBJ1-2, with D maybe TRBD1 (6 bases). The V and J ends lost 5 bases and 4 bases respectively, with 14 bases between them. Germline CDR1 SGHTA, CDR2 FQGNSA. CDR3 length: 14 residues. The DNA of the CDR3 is TGTGCCAGCAGCCACCGGCCAGGGGCCTATGGCTACACCTTC. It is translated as CASSHRPGAYGYTF.

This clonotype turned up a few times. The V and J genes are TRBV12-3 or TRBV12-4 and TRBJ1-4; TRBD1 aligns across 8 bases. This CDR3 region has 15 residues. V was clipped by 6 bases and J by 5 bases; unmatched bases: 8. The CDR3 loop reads CASSGWTGPNEKLFF. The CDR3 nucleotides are TGTGCCAGCAGCGGTTGGACAGGGCCGAATGAAAAACTGTTTTTT.

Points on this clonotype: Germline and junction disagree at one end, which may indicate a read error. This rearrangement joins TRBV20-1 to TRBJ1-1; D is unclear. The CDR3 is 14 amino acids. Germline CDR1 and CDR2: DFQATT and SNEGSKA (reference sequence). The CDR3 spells CSARDQGVNTEALF. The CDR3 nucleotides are TGCAGTGCTAGAGATCAAGGAGTGAACACTGAAGCTCTCTTT.

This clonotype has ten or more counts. The CDR3 nucleotides read TGTGCCAGCAGTTTAAATGGGCCTTACACTGAAGCTTTCTTT. Its protein is CASSLNGPYTEAFF. This sequence joins TRBV28 and TRBJ1-1; D remains ambiguous. The germline V and J ends were trimmed by 2 bases and 3 bases, with 10 bases remaining between them. CDR1 is MDHEN, CDR2 SYDVKM, per germline. CDR3 length: 14 residues.

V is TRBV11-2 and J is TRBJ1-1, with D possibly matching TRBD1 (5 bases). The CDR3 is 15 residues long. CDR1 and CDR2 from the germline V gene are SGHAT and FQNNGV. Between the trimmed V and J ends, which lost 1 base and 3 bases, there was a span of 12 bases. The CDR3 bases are TGTGCCAGCAGCTTAGGTCGGGGCAGGGACACTGAAGCTTTCTTT. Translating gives CASSLGRGRDTEAFF.